Listed below are T cell receptor beta chains from one sample, sequenced in a study of blood T cell repertoires in COVID-19. Sequenced by immunoSEQ multiplex PCR; TCRdb stores in-frame clones only, minus some. The repertoire consists of about 260,000 clones, with about 86% occurring once and the leading ten covering about 4%. Sequencing input: peripheral blood. The receptors were sampled from a man aged 18 to 30 with active or convalescent COVID-19. CDR3s include the opening cysteine and the closing phenylalanine or tryptophan. D genes are given only for firm matches. Clone size appears in some rows only: once, few, many, or a class for an expanded clone.

clone size	V gene	D gene	J gene	CDR3 protein	CDR3 DNA
NA	TRBV2	TRBD1	TRBJ2-3	CASSGSGGSQDTQYF	TGTGCCAGCAGTGGCTCAGGGGGCTCTCAAGATACGCAGTATTTT
NA	TRBV18	TRBD1	TRBJ2-2	CASSPVGTGGTGELFF	TGTGCCAGCTCACCCGTTGGGACAGGGGGCACCGGGGAGCTGTTTTTT
NA	TRBV2	NA	TRBJ2-3	CASSARQVDTQYF	TGTGCCAGCAGTGCCCGACAGGTAGATACGCAGTATTTT
few	TRBV10-2	NA	TRBJ2-2	CASSMPGAGELFF	TGCGCCAGCAGTATGCCGGGTGCCGGGGAGCTGTTTTTT
NA	TRBV18	NA	TRBJ1-5	CASSPSLTASNQPQHF	TGTGCCAGCTCACCAAGTTTGACAGCTAGCAATCAGCCCCAGCATTTT
NA	TRBV29-1	TRBD1	TRBJ2-7	CSVRDRAAEQYF	TGCAGCGTTAGGGACAGGGCGGCCGAGCAGTACTTC
few	TRBV7-2	TRBD1	TRBJ1-3	CASSLGQGAGNTIYF	TGTGCCAGCAGCTTGGGACAGGGGGCTGGAAACACCATATATTTT
NA	TRBV2	NA	TRBJ2-2	CASRTRTGSPTGELFF	TGTGCCAGCAGGACCCGCACCGGGTCCCCCACCGGGGAGCTGTTTTTT
NA	TRBV18	NA	TRBJ1-5	CASSPGGDQPQHF	TGTGCCAGCTCACCCGGAGGGGATCAGCCCCAGCATTTT
NA	TRBV19	NA	TRBJ2-5	CASSIGAGGRETQYF	TGTGCCAGTAGTATTGGGGCCGGGGGTCGAGAGACCCAGTACTTC
NA	TRBV6-5	TRBD2	TRBJ2-3	CASRRAGVDTQYF	TGTGCCAGCAGACGAGCGGGAGTGGATACGCAGTATTTT
NA	TRBV19	NA	TRBJ2-3	CASSPGNRAADTQYF	TGTGCCAGTAGTCCAGGGAATAGGGCGGCAGATACGCAGTATTTT
NA	TRBV4-1	NA	TRBJ1-5	CASSLIFDRREQPQHF	TGCGCCAGCAGCCTAATATTCGACAGGAGAGAACAGCCCCAGCATTTT
NA	TRBV4-2	TRBD2	TRBJ2-7	CASSNREEKVHEQYF	TGTGCCAGCAGCAACCGGGAGGAAAAGGTACACGAGCAGTACTTC
NA	TRBV2	TRBD2	TRBJ2-4	CASRLAGGMAKNIQYF	TGTGCCAGCAGACTAGCGGGAGGTATGGCCAAAAACATTCAGTACTTC
NA	TRBV10-3	NA	TRBJ2-7	CAISEGGGLSYEQYF	TGTGCCATCAGTGAGGGTGGGGGCCTCTCCTACGAGCAGTACTTC
NA	TRBV7-3	TRBD2	TRBJ2-5	CASSPRGSGGETQYF	TGTGCCAGCAGCCCAAGGGGTAGCGGGGGAGAGACCCAGTACTTC
once	TRBV29-1	TRBD1	TRBJ1-6	CSVATGERSPLHF	TGCAGCGTAGCCACAGGGGAGCGATCACCCCTCCACTTT
NA	TRBV2	TRBD1	TRBJ2-3	CASSRDRGTDTQYF	TGTGCCAGCAGCAGGGACAGGGGCACAGATACGCAGTATTTT
NA	TRBV2	NA	TRBJ2-5	CASRPQSQETQYF	TGTGCCAGCAGGCCACAGAGTCAAGAGACCCAGTACTTC
NA	TRBV2	NA	TRBJ1-4	CASSGGEEKLFF	TGTGCCAGCAGTGGGGGGGAAGAGAAACTGTTTTTT
NA	TRBV11-2	NA	TRBJ1-5	CASSLSYSNQPQHF	TGTGCCAGCAGCTTGAGTTATAGCAATCAGCCCCAGCATTTT
NA	TRBV2	NA	TRBJ1-1	CASSPHLDSYTEAFF	TGTGCCAGCAGTCCTCACCTTGACAGCTACACTGAAGCTTTCTTT
NA	TRBV2	NA	TRBJ1-4	CASRSIGAGPLF	TGTGCCAGCAGGTCGATTGGGGCCGGCCCTTTGTTT
NA	TRBV6-5	NA	TRBJ1-1	CASSLLREDTEAFF	TGTGCCAGCAGCCTTCTGAGGGAGGATACTGAAGCTTTCTTT
NA	TRBV11-3	TRBD2	TRBJ2-1	CASSLDPSGGVNEQFF	TGTGCCAGCAGCTTAGATCCAAGCGGGGGGGTCAATGAGCAGTTCTTC
NA	TRBV7-9	NA	TRBJ2-2	CASSLDPRGELFF	TGTGCCAGCAGCTTAGATCCGAGGGGGGAGCTGTTTTTT
NA	TRBV6-5	TRBD2	TRBJ2-7	CASRGGENSYEQYF	TGTGCCAGCAGGGGAGGGGAGAATTCCTACGAGCAGTACTTC
NA	TRBV16	NA	TRBJ1-6	CASSQSAGDYNSPLHF	TGTGCCAGCAGCCAATCGGCCGGGGACTATAATTCACCCCTCCACTTT
once	TRBV5-6	NA	TRBJ2-2	CASSYTTGNTGELFF	TGTGCCAGCAGTTATACTACAGGGAACACCGGGGAGCTGTTTTTT
NA	TRBV28	TRBD1	TRBJ2-5	CASSPTSATGGGETQYF	TGTGCCAGCAGTCCGACTTCCGCGACAGGGGGAGGAGAGACCCAGTACTTC
NA	TRBV19	TRBD2	TRBJ2-2	CASGAGAPPGELFF	TGTGCCAGTGGGGCGGGAGCCCCCCCCGGGGAGCTGTTTTTT
NA	TRBV4-1	NA	TRBJ2-7	CASSQSASMGEQYF	TGCGCCAGCAGCCAATCGGCTAGCATGGGCGAGCAGTACTTC
NA	TRBV7-6	NA	TRBJ2-2	CASSLGRMYTNTGELFF	TGTGCCAGCAGCTTAGGTCGTATGTATACGAACACCGGGGAGCTGTTTTTT
NA	TRBV27	TRBD1	TRBJ2-1	CASAPGQGGWSQFF	TGTGCCAGCGCGCCAGGACAGGGGGGATGGTCGCAGTTCTTC
NA	TRBV4-2	NA	TRBJ2-7	CASSHALQGTSTTYEQYF	TGTGCCAGCAGCCACGCGCTACAGGGGACTTCAACAACCTACGAGCAGTACTTC
NA	TRBV7-9	NA	TRBJ2-5	CASSLTGRFALETQYF	TGTGCCAGCAGCTTAACAGGCCGTTTTGCACTAGAGACCCAGTACTTC
few	TRBV28	NA	TRBJ2-7	CASGALWEQYF	TGTGCCAGCGGGGCTTTATGGGAGCAGTACTTC
NA	TRBV6-5	NA	TRBJ1-1	CASSRREGMNTEAFF	TGTGCCAGCAGCCGCAGGGAGGGTATGAACACTGAAGCTTTCTTT
few	TRBV6-4	TRBD1	TRBJ1-5	CASSEGQGAQPQHF	TGTGCCAGCAGTGAGGGCCAGGGGGCTCAGCCCCAGCATTTT
NA	TRBV9	NA	TRBJ1-3	CASGDRSEGTIYF	TGTGCCAGCGGCGACAGGTCGGAAGGCACCATATATTTT
NA	TRBV12-1	NA	TRBJ2-7	CASSFKPTVMRSYEQYF	TGTGCCAGCAGCTTCAAACCGACAGTAATGAGGAGTTACGAGCAGTACTTC
NA	TRBV18	TRBD1	TRBJ1-4	CASSPTGGSEKLFF	TGTGCCAGCTCACCGACAGGGGGCAGTGAAAAACTGTTTTTT
NA	TRBV7-9	NA	TRBJ1-2	CASSLVGHYGYTF	TGTGCCAGCAGCTTAGTGGGGCACTATGGCTACACCTTC